One T cell receptor (beta chain) is described in this entry. Its specificity is not known. The junction and the germline gene differ at one end; a read error may be behind it. The data were obtained in a study of T cell responses to AZD1222 COVID-19 vaccine. This CDR3 is built from 18 residues. Germline lookup yields CDR1 MNHEY and CDR2 SMNVEV (reference sequence). Findings and caveats of the study: Among vaccine-associated CD4 TCRs, coverage spanned spike, with dominance at 160-218 and 743-854. Reportedly, nearly half of unique spike TCRs recognized epitopes outside B.1.351/B.1.1.7 mutations. At study baseline, merely six AZD1222 recipients were seropositive.

TCRdb's table, derived via immunoSEQ multiplex PCR, lists solely in-frame clones and lacks some. The sample has 150,000 to 200,000 clones; almost 90% are singletons. The sample in question was peripheral blood, obtained on day 0 of AZD1222 vaccination. This rearrangement joins TRBV27 to TRBJ1-2; perhaps TRBD1 as D (5 bases). This TCR was recovered from an adult in good health. CDR3 protein: CASSETLQGLLGPYRYTF. The CDR3 bases are TGTGCCAGCAGCGAAACACTTCAGGGCCTTCTAGGCCCCTATCGCTACACCTTC.